This T cell receptor beta chain was captured by sequencing in a study of cytomegalovirus exposure and HLA in healthy donors. This clone was detected once. Its antigen remains unidentified. PCR was performed using 60 Vbeta and 13 Jbeta primers. TCRdb's copy holds only in-frame clones and misses some; the assay was immunoSEQ multiplex PCR. The repertoire has about 78,000 clones, approximately 80% of them found once; the top ten carry roughly 25%. The CDR3 covers 14 residues. Trimming pared 5 bases from V and 7 bases from J, leaving 14 bases between. From germline, CDR1 is MRHNA and CDR2 SNTAGT. Findings of the study overall: The likely explanation for a cluster of highly shared sequence variants was sequencing artifact. Most CMV-associated TCR beta chains were later found to appear HLA-restricted. Accurate predictions that matched the HLA-A and HLA-B alleles of most subjects were reportedly made from TCR beta sequences. Some public TCRs appeared in many individuals, while most sequences were rare.

The chain couples TRBV6-4 to TRBJ2-2; weak D call: TRBD1 (6 bases). This TCR came from a woman aged 50 to 60 in good health and CMV-seropositive. The specimen sequenced was PBMCs. The chain's CDR3 is CASSIDQGSGELFF. For the CDR3, the DNA is TGTGCCAGCAGTATCGATCAGGGGAGCGGGGAGCTGTTTTTT.